This entry describes one T cell receptor beta chain. Its antigen is not identified. These data belong to a study of blood T cells in healthy people across ages. As for the study in general: Every two T cells gave about one barcoded beta molecule via template switching.

This CDR3 contains 14 residues. The J segment lost 2 bases and the V segment lost 10 bases, leaving 8 bases of the junction unmatched. Germline lookup yields CDR1 SEHNR and CDR2 FQNEAQ (reference sequence). A second 7 to 11 cycle PCR used barcoded and J-beta primers. Each cDNA molecule carried a tag from a template-switch adaptor that contained 12 random nucleotides. One entry per CDR3 protein results from TCRdb running MiXCR on the 5' RACE reads. The sample lists over 1,300,000 distinct CDR3 sequences, 45% to 70% occurring once. Study-wide results and limits: For the donors, CMV status was unknown and possibly confounded expanded clonotype changes. The recorded TCR beta diversity per million T cells decreased in a roughly linear manner with age.

Material: blood. The rearrangement joins TRBV7-9 to TRBJ2-7; 10 bases fit TRBD1. The source of this sequence is a man aged 18 to 30 in good health. The CDR3: CATEGDRGTYEQYF. The CDR3 DNA is TGTGCCACCGAGGGGGACAGGGGAACCTACGAGCAGTACTTC.